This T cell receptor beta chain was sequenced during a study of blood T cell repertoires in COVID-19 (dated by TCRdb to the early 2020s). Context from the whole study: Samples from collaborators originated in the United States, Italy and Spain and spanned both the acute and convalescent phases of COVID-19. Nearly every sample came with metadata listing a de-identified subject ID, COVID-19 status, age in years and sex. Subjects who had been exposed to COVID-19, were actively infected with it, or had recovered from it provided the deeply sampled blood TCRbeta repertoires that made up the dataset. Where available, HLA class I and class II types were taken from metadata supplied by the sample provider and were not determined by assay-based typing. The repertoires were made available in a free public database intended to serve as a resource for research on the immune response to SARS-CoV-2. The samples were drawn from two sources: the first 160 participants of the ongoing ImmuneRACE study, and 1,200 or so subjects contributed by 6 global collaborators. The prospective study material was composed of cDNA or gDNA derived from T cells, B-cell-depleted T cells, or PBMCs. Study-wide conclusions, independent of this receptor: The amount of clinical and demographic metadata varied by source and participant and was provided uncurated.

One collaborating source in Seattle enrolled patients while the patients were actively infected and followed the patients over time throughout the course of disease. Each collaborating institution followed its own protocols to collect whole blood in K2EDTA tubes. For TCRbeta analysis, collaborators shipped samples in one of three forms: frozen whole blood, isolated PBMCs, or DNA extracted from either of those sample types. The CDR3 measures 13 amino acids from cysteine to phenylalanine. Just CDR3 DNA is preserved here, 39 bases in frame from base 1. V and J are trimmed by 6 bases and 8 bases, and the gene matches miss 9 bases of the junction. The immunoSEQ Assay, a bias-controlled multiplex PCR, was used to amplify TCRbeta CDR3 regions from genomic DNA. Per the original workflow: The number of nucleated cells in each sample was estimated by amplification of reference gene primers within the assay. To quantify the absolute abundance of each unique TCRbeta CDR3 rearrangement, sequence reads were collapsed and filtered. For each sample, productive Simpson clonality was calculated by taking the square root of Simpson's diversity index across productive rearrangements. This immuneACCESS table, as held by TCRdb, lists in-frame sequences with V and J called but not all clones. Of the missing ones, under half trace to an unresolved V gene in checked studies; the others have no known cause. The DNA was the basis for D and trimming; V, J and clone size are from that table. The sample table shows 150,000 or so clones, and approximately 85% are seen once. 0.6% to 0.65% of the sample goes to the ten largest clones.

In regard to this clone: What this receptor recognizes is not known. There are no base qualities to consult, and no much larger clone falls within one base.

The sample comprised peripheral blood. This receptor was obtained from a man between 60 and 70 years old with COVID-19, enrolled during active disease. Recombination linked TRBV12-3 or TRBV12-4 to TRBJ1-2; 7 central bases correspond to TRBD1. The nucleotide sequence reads TGTGCCAGCAGAATAGGGACAGTGGAAGGCTACACCTTC. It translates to CASRIGTVEGYTF.